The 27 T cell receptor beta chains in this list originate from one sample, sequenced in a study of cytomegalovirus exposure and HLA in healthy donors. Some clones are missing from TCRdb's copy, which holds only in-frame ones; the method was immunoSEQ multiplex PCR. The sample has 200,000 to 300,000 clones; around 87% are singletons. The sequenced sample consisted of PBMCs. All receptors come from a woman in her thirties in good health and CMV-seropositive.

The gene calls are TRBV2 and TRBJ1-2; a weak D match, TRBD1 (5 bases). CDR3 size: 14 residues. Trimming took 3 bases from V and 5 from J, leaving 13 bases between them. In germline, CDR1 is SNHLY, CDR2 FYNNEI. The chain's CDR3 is CASSDGRGFYGYTF. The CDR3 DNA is TGTGCCAGCAGTGATGGGAGGGGCTTTTATGGCTACACCTTC.

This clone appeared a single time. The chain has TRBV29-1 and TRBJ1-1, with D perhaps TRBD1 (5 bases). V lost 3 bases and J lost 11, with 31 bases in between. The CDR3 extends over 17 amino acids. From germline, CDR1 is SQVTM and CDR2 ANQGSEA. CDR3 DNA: TGCAGCGTTGAGGGGCAGGGCCGGGGACTAGGCACCCTGGGGGCTTTCTTT. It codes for CSVEGQGRGLGTLGAFF.

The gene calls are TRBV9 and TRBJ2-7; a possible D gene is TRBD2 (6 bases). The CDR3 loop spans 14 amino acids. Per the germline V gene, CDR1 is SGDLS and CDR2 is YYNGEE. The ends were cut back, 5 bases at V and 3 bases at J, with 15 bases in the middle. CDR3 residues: CASSYGGADYEQYF. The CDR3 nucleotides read TGTGCCAGCAGTTATGGAGGGGCCGACTACGAGCAGTACTTC.

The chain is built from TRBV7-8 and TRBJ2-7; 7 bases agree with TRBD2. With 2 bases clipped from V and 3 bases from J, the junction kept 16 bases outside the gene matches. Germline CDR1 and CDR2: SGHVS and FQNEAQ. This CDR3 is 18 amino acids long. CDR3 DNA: TGTGCCAGCAGCTTATTTTCCGTTAAGAGCGGGAAGCGCTACGAGCAGTACTTC. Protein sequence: CASSLFSVKSGKRYEQYF.

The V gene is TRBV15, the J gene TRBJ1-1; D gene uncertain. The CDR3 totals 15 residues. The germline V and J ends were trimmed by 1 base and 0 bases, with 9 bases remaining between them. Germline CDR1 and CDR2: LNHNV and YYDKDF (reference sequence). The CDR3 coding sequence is TGTGCCACCAGCAGAGCTCAGAGGATGAACACTGAAGCTTTCTTT. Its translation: CATSRAQRMNTEAFF.

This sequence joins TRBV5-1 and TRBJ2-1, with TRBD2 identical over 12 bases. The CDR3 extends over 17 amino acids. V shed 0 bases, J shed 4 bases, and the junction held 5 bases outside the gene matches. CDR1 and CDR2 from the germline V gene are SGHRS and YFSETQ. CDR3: CASSLGLAGDIYNEQFF. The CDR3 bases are TGCGCCAGCAGCTTGGGACTAGCGGGAGATATTTACAATGAGCAGTTCTTC.

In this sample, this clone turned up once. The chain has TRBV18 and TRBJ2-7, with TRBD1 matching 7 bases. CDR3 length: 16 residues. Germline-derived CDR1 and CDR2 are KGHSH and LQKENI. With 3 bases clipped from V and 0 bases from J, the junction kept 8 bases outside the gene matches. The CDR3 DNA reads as TGTGCCAGCTCACCCCTAACAGGGGACCTCTCCTACGAGCAGTACTTC. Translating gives CASSPLTGDLSYEQYF.

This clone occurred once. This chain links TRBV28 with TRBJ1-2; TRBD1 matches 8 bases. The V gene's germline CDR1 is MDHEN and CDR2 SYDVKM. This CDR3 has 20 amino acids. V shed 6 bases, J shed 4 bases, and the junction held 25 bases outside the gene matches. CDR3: CASSRTEARGRLTQTYGYTF. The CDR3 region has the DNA TGTGCCAGCAGCCGGACCGAAGCCAGGGGGCGCCTTACTCAAACCTATGGCTACACCTTC.

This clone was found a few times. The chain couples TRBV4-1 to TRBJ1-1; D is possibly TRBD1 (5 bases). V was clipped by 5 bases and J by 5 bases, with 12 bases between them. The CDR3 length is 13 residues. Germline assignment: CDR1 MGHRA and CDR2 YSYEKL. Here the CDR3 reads CASSLAGRTEAFF. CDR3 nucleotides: TGCGCCAGCAGCTTAGCAGGGAGGACTGAAGCTTTCTTT.

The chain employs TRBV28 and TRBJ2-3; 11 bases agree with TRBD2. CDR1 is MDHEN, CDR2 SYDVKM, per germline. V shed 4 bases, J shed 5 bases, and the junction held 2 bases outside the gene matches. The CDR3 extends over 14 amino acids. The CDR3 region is CASSSLAGEDTQYF. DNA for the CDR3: TGTGCCAGCAGTTCACTAGCGGGAGAAGATACGCAGTATTTT.

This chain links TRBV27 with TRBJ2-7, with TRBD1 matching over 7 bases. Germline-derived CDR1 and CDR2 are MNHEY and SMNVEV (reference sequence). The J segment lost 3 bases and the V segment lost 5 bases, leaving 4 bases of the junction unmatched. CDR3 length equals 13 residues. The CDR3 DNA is TGTGCCAGCAGTCCCTCAGGGGGCTACGAGCAGTACTTC. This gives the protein CASSPSGGYEQYF.

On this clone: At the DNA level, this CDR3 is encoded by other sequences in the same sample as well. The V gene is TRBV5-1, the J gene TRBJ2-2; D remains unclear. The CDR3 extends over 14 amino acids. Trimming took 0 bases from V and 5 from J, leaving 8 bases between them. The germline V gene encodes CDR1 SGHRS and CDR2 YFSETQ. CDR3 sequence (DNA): TGCGCCAGCAGCTTGGGAGGTGGGACCGGGGAGCTGTTTTTT. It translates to CASSLGGGTGELFF.

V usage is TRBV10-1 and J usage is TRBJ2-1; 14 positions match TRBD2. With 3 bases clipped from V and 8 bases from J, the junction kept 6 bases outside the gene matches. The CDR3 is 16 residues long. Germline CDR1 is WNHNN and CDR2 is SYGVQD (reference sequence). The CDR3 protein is CASSESGLAGVDEQFF. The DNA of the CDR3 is TGCGCCAGCAGTGAATCGGGACTAGCGGGAGTGGATGAGCAGTTCTTC.

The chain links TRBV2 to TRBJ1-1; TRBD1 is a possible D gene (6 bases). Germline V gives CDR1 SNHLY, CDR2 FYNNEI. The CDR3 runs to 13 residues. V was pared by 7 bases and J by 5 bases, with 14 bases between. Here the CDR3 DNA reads TGTGCCAGCAATATTGACAGGTTGACTGAAGCTTTCTTT. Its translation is CASNIDRLTEAFF.

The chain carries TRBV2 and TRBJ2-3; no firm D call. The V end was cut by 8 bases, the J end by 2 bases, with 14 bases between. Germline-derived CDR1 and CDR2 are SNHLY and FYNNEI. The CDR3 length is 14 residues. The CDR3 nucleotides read TGTGCCAGCTTTTGGAACGGAGACACAGATACGCAGTATTTT. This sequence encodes CASFWNGDTDTQYF.

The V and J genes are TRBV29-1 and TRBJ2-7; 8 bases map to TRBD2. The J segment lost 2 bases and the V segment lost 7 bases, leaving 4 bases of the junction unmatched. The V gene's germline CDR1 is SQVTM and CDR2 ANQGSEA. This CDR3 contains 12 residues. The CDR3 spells CSANSGTYEQYF. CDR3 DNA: TGCAGCGCTAATAGCGGGACCTACGAGCAGTACTTC.

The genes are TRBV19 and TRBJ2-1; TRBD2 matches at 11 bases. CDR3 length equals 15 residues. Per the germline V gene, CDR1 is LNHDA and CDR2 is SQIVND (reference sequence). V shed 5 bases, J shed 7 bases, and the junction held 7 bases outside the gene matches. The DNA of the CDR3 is TGTGCCAGTAGTTTCCTAGCGGGAGGTGGGAATGAGCAGTTCTTC. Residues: CASSFLAGGGNEQFF.

The CDR3 here is CASSLVAGGYEQYF. The DNA of the CDR3 is TGTGCCAGCAGCTTGGTAGCGGGAGGCTACGAGCAGTACTTC. The V call is TRBV5-4, the J call TRBJ2-7; 10 bases line up with TRBD2. Germline CDR1 SGHNT, CDR2 YYREEE (reference sequence). Unmatched junction bases numbered 0, after V lost 0 bases and J lost 3 bases. This CDR3 has 14 residues.

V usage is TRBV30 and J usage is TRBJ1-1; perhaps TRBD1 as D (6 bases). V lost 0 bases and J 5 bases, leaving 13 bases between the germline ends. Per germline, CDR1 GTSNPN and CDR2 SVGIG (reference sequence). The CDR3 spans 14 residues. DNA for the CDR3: TGTGCCTGGAGTGTACAGGGAGGGGTGACTGAAGCTTTCTTT. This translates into CAWSVQGGVTEAFF.

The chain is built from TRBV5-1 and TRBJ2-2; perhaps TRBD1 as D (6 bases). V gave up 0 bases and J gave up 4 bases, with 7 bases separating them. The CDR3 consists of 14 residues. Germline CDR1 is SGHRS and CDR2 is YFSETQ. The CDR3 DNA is TGCGCCAGCAGCTTGGAAGGGGGCACCGGGGAGCTGTTTTTT. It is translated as CASSLEGGTGELFF. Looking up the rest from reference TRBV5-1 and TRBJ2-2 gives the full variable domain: KAGVTQTPRYLIKTRGQQVTLSCSPISGHRSVSWYQQTPGQGLQFLFEYFSETQRNKGNFPGRFSGRQFSNSRSEMNVSTLELGDSALYLCASSLEGGTGELFFGEGSRLTVL.

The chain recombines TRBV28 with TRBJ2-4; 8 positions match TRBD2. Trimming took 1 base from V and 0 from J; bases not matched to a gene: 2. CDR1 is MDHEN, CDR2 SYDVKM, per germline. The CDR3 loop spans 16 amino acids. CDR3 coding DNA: TGTGCCAGCAGTTTATATCTAGCGGGAGCCAAAAACATTCAGTACTTC. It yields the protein CASSLYLAGAKNIQYF.

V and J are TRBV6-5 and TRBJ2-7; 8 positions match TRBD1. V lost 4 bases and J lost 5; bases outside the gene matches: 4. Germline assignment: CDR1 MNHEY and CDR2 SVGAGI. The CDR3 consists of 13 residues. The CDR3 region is CASSFDRGHEQYF. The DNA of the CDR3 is TGTGCCAGCAGTTTTGACAGGGGCCACGAGCAGTACTTC.

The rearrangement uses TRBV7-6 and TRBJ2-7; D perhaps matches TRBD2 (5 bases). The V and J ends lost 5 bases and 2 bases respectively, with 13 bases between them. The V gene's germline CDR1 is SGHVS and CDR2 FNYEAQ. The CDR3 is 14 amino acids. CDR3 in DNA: TGTGCCAGCAGCCCCCATAGCGCGACCTACGAGCAGTACTTC. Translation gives CASSPHSATYEQYF.

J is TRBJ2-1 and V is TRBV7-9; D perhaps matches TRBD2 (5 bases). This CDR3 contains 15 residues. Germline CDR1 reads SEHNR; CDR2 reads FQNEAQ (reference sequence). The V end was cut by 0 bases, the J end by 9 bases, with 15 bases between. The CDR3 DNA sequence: TGTGCCAGCAGCTTAGCGGGGAGTTCCATCGTTGAGCAGTTCTTC. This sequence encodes CASSLAGSSIVEQFF.

DNA for the CDR3: TGTGCCAGTAGTGCCGGACAGGGGGCAGTTTACACTGAAGCTTTCTTT. This translates into CASSAGQGAVYTEAFF. The V gene is TRBV19, the J gene TRBJ1-1; the match to TRBD1 covers 11 bases. The CDR3 consists of 16 residues. V gave up 5 bases and J gave up 3 bases; unmatched junction bases: 8. The germline V gene encodes CDR1 LNHDA and CDR2 SQIVND (reference sequence).

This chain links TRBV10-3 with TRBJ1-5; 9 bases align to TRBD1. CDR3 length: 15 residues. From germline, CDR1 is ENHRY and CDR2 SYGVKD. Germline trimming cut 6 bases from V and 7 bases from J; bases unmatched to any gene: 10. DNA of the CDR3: TGTGCCATCAGAACAGGGGGCGGCTCGGGGCAGCCCCAGCATTTT. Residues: CAIRTGGGSGQPQHF.

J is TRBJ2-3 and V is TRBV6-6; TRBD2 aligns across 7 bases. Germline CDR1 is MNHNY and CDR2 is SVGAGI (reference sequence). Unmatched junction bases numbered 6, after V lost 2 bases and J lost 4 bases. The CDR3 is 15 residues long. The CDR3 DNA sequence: TGTGCCAGCAGTTACGTTTCGGGGGGACCAGATACGCAGTATTTT. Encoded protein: CASSYVSGGPDTQYF.